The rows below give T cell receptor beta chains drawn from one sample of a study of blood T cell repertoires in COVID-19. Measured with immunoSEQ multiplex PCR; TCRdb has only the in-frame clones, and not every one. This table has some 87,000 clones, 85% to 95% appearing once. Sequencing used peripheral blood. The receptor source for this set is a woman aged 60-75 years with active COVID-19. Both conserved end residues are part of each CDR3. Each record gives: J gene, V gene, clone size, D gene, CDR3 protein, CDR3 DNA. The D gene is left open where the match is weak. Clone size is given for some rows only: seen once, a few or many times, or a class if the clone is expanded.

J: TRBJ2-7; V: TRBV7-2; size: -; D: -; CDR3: CASSLYFYEQYF; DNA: TGTGCCAGCAGCTTATACTTCTACGAGCAGTACTTC
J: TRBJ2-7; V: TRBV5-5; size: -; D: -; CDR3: CASSEATYEQYF; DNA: TGTGCCAGCAGTGAGGCCACCTACGAGCAGTACTTC
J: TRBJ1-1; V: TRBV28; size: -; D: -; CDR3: CASRGHRIDTEAFF; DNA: TGTGCCAGCAGGGGCCATCGTATAGACACTGAAGCTTTCTTT
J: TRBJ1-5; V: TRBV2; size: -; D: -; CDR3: CASSNQGLENQPQHF; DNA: TGTGCCAGCAGTAATCAGGGGCTGGAAAATCAGCCCCAGCATTTT
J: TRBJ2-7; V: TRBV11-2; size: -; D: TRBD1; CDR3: CASSPDRRNEQYF; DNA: TGTGCCAGCAGCCCGGACAGGAGGAACGAGCAGTACTTC
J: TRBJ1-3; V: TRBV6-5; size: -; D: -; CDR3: CASRDKAAGGNTIYF; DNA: TGTGCCAGCAGAGACAAGGCAGCGGGGGGAAACACCATATATTTT
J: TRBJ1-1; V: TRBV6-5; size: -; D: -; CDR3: CASSYSSLSYTEAFF; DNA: TGTGCCAGCAGTTACTCGAGCCTATCTTACACTGAAGCTTTCTTT
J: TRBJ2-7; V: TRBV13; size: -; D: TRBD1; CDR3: CASSILGTVHSEQYF; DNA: TGTGCCAGCAGCATCCTTGGGACAGTCCACTCCGAGCAGTACTTC
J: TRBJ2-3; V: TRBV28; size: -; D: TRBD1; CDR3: CASSIGQGRTDTQYF; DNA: TGTGCCAGCAGTATCGGACAGGGGAGGACAGATACGCAGTATTTT
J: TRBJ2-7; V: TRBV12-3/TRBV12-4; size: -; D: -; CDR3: CASSRDYEQYF; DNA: TGTGCCAGCTCCCGGGACTACGAGCAGTACTTC
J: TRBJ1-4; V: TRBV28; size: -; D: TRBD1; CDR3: CASSLVGGREKLFF; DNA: TGTGCCAGCAGTTTAGTAGGGGGCAGGGAAAAACTGTTTTTT
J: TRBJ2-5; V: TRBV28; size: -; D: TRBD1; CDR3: CASSLDPVEQGNRETQYF; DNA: TGTGCCAGCAGTTTAGATCCTGTGGAACAGGGGAATAGGGAGACCCAGTACTTC
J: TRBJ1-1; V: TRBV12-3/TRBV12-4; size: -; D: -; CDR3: CASSPDSFGAFF; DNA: TGTGCCAGCAGTCCAGATTCATTTGGAGCTTTCTTT
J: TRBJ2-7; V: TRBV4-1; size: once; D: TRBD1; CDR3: CASSHRQGGSYEQYF; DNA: TGCGCCAGCAGCCATAGACAGGGGGGATCCTACGAGCAGTACTTC
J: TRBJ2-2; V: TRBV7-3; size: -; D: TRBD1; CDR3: CASSLRQGAGELFF; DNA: TGTGCCAGCAGCTTACGACAGGGCGCCGGGGAGCTGTTTTTT
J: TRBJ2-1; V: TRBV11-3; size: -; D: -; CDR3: CASSLGGWVNKRGIYNEQFF; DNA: TGTGCCAGCAGCTTAGGGGGTTGGGTAAACAAGAGGGGGATATACAATGAGCAGTTCTTC
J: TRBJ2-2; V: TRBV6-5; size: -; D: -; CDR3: CASSYSLTNTGELFF; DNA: TGTGCCAGCAGTTACAGTCTAACGAACACCGGGGAGCTGTTTTTT
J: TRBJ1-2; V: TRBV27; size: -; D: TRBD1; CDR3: CASSPGTGRVANYGYTF; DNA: TGTGCCAGCAGTCCCGGGACAGGGAGGGTGGCTAACTATGGCTACACCTTC
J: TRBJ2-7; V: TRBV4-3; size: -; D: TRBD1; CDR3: CASSQGTGGSYEQYF; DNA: TGCGCCAGCAGCCAGGGGACAGGGGGGTCCTACGAGCAGTACTTC
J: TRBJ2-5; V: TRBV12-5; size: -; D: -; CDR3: CASGWDGGRKTQYF; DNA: TGTGCTAGTGGTTGGGACGGGGGTCGAAAGACCCAGTACTTC
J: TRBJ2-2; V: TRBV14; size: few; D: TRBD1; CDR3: CASSQFWDRGTGELFF; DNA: TGTGCCAGCAGCCAATTTTGGGACAGGGGCACCGGGGAGCTGTTTTTT
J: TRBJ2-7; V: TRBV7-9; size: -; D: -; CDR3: CASSPTGPSYEQYF; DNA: TGTGCCAGCAGCCCGACAGGACCCTCCTACGAGCAGTACTTC
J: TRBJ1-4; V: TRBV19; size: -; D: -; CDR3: CASSRAATNEKLFF; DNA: TGTGCCAGTAGTAGGGCAGCAACTAATGAAAAACTGTTTTTT
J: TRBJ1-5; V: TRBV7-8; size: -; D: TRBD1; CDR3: CASSQDRGANQPQHF; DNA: TGTGCCAGCAGCCAAGACAGGGGGGCAAATCAGCCCCAGCATTTT
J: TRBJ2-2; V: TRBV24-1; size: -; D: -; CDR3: CATSRGTGELFF; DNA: TGTGCCACCAGCAGGGGCACCGGGGAGCTGTTTTTT
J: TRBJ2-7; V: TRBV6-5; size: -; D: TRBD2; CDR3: CASSYSGGGAVYEQYF; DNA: TGTGCCAGCAGTTACTCGGGCGGGGGGGCCGTCTACGAGCAGTACTTC
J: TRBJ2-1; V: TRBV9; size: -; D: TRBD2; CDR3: CASSPGLAGGPQSYNEQFF; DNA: TGTGCCAGCAGCCCTGGACTAGCGGGAGGGCCACAGTCCTACAATGAGCAGTTCTTC
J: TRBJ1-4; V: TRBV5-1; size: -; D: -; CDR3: CASRTEATNEKLFF; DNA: TGCGCCAGCAGAACGGAGGCAACTAATGAAAAACTGTTTTTT
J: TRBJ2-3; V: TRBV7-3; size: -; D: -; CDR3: CASSSPGKTSTDTQYF; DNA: TGTGCCAGCAGCTCGCCCGGGAAAACTAGCACAGATACGCAGTATTTT
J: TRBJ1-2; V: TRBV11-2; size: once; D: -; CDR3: CASTPGAGLGYGYTF; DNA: TGTGCCAGCACCCCTGGGGCAGGGCTTGGCTATGGCTACACCTTC
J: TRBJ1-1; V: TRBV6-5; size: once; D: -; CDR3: CAASPGYSAEAFF; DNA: TGTGCCGCCTCCCCGGGGTACAGCGCTGAAGCTTTCTTT
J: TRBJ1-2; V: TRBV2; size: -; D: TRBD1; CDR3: CASREDRGGYTF; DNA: TGTGCCAGCAGAGAGGACAGGGGTGGCTACACCTTC
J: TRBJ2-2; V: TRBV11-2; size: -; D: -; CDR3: CASSLSALTAGELFF; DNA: TGTGCCAGCAGCTTATCGGCATTGACAGCCGGGGAGCTGTTTTTT
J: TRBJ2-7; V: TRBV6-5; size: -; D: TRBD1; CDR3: CASSPRTGIEQYF; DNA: TGTGCCAGCAGTCCTCGGACAGGTATAGAGCAGTACTTC
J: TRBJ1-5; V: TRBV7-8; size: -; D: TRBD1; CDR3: CASTTGTGAPQPQHF; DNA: TGTGCCAGCACCACGGGGACAGGGGCCCCTCAGCCCCAGCATTTT
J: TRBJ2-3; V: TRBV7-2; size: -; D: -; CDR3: CASSLVTKYTDTQYF; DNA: TGTGCCAGCAGCTTAGTAACAAAGTACACAGATACGCAGTATTTT
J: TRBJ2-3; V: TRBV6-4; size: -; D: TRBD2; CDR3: CASSGVPSGGRDTQYF; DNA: TGTGCCAGCAGTGGAGTCCCTAGCGGGGGGCGGGATACGCAGTATTTT
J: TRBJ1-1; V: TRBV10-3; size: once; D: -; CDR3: CAIRPGESEAFF; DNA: TGTGCCATCCGGCCAGGGGAAAGTGAAGCTTTCTTT
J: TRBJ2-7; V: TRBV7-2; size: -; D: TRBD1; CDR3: CASSLTRQGPYEQYF; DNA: TGTGCCAGCAGCTTAACCAGACAGGGGCCCTACGAGCAGTACTTC
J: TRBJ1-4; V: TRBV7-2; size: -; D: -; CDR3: CASSLGQRSTNEKLFF; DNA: TGTGCCAGCAGCTTAGGACAGCGCTCAACTAATGAAAAACTGTTTTTT
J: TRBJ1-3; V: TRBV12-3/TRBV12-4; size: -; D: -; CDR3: CASTYSGNTIYF; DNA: TGTGCCAGCACGTACTCTGGAAACACCATATATTTT
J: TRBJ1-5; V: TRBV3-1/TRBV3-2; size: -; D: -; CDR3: CASSQENGSVNQPQHF; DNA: TGTGCCAGCAGCCAAGAAAACGGGAGCGTTAATCAGCCCCAGCATTTT
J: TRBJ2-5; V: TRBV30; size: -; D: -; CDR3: CAWRPRGLLETQYF; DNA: TGTGCCTGGAGGCCCCGCGGACTCCTAGAGACCCAGTACTTC
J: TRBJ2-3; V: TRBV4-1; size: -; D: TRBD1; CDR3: CASSQGFSGQARFTDTQYF; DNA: TGCGCCAGCAGCCAAGGATTCTCGGGACAGGCGCGATTCACAGATACGCAGTATTTT
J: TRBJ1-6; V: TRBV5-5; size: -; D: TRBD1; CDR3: CASSGEGGTGTSPLHF; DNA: TGTGCCAGCAGCGGGGAGGGGGGGACAGGGACTTCACCCCTCCACTTT
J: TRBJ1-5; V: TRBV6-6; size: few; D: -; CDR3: CASSYSREINQPQHF; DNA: TGTGCCAGCAGTTACTCCAGGGAAATCAATCAGCCCCAGCATTTT
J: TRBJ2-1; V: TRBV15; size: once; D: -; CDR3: CATSRAPGQEQFF; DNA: TGTGCCACCAGCAGAGCCCCGGGTCAAGAGCAGTTCTTC
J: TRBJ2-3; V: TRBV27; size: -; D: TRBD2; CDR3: CASSRTRVTDSQYF; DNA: TGTGCCAGCAGTAGGACTAGAGTTACCGACTCGCAGTATTTT
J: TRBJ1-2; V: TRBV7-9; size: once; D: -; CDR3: CASSSDTGFYGYTF; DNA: TGTGCCAGCAGCTCAGATACAGGGTTCTATGGCTACACCTTC
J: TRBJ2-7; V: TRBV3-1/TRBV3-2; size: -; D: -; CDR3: CASSQGPTSIYEQYF; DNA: TGTGCCAGCAGCCAAGGCCCTACTAGTATTTACGAGCAGTACTTC
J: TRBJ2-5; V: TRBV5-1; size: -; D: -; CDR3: CASSSRQMETQYF; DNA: TGCGCCAGCAGCTCTAGACAGATGGAGACCCAGTACTTC
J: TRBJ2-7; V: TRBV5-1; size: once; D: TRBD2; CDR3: CASSSAGGGRTYEQYF; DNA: TGCGCCAGCAGCTCGGCTGGCGGCGGGAGGACCTACGAGCAGTACTTC
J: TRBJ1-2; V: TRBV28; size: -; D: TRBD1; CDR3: CASSTLTGPGYTF; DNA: TGTGCCAGCAGTACCCTGACAGGGCCTGGCTACACCTTC